What follows are 5 T cell receptor beta chains derived from one specimen sequenced in a study of vaccination and CD4 T cells after COVID-19. The Oncomine TCR Beta short-read assay was applied to DNA of cultured CD4+ T cells. TCRdb ran MiXCR on the PCR reads and lists one entry per CDR3 protein. Seen here are about 10,000 distinct CDR3 sequences, 30% observed once, and the top ten hold 7.5% to 10%. No antigens are known for them. Treatment described: roughly ten-day PBMC culture with coronavirus spike peptide pools or control peptides (ViraFEST assay). The sequencing used CD4+ T cells from blood, cultured in vitro, collected after SARS-CoV-2 vaccination. All receptors derive from a human donor who had recovered from COVID-19.

V gene TRBV7-8 combines with J gene TRBJ1-5; no clear D gene. The CDR3 sequence is 14 residues long. V was trimmed by 3 bases and J by 6 bases, leaving 12 bases between them. CDR1 and CDR2 (germline): SGHVS, FQNEAQ. CDR3: CASSFVKKGQPQHF. As DNA, the CDR3 is TGTGCCAGCAGCTTTGTGAAGAAGGGTCAGCCCCAGCATTTT.

This clonotype was counted between two and nine times. This chain uses TRBV7-3 with TRBJ2-1; 7 positions agree with TRBD2. The germline V gene has CDR1 SGHTA and CDR2 FQGTGA. The ends lost 4 bases at V and 6 bases at J; junction bases unmatched: 9. The CDR3 runs 15 residues. The CDR3 DNA is TGTGCCAGCAGCTATGTCGGGGGGTTCTCCAATGAGCAGTTCTTC. Its protein is CASSYVGGFSNEQFF.

The gene calls are TRBV20-1 and TRBJ2-3, with D hard to call. V gave up 5 bases and J gave up 8 bases, with 11 bases separating them. The germline V gene encodes CDR1 DFQATT and CDR2 SNEGSKA (reference sequence). CDR3 length equals 11 residues. The CDR3 bases are TGCAGTGCTCTGGCTGGCCTTACGCAGTATTTT. This sequence encodes CSALAGLTQYF.

The CDR3 reads CASSSTSGYTDTQYF. CDR3 coding DNA: TGTGCCAGCAGTTCGACTAGCGGTTACACAGATACGCAGTATTTT. The gene calls are TRBV27 and TRBJ2-3, with 9 bases fitting TRBD2. Germline V lookup: CDR1 MNHEY, CDR2 SMNVEV (reference sequence). V shed 4 bases and J 2 bases; nucleotides not matched to a gene: 4. This CDR3 has 15 amino acids.

Concerning this clonotype itself: A much larger clone differs from this one at a single base, so this may be a read error. CDR3 loop: CANSQEMGSGSRNEQFF. The CDR3 region has the DNA TGTGCCAACAGCCAAGAGATGGGGAGCGGGAGTAGGAATGAGCAGTTCTTC. This chain links TRBV6-1 with TRBJ2-1; 8 bases are shared with TRBD2. The CDR3 has 17 amino acids. The V gene end was trimmed by 10 bases and the J gene end by 7 bases; junction bases not matched to a gene: 21. CDR1 is MNHNS and CDR2 is SASEGT in the germline V gene.